This TCR beta chain was sequenced in a study of T-cell memory formation after mild COVID-19. Study-wide context: Largely donor-specific TCR clusters were found. Study-level findings and limits: Later expanders leaned toward CD4+, whereas clones contracting from day 15 to 85 were balanced CD4/CD8. Pre-infection memory held some responding clones, suggesting pre-existing cross-reactive T cells responded.

With regard to this clonotype: What it recognizes is unknown.

5'RACE primed at constant segments yielded TCR alpha and TCR beta cDNA libraries bearing sample barcodes and UMIs. In TCRdb, the 5' RACE reads were re-called with MiXCR into one record per CDR3 protein. The top ten hold more than 9.5% of the sample, which has 210,000 or so distinct CDR3 sequences, around 25% seen once. Material: PBMCs or a T cell subset sorted from them (not recorded which). The sequence derives from an adult woman who had mild COVID-19 (a few samples of this study predate the infection). Cell type and time point are not known.

CDR3 nucleotide sequence: TGTGCCAGCAGCCAGGAGTTGGGCCCCGGTGAGCAGTACTTC. Protein sequence: CASSQELGPGEQYF. This sequence joins TRBV3-1 and TRBJ2-7; D remains ambiguous. Germline values: CDR1 LGHDT, CDR2 YNNKEL (reference sequence). The CDR3 length is 14 residues. The ends were cut back, 3 bases at V and 7 bases at J, with 16 bases in the middle.